The 29 T cell receptor beta chains below all came from one sample that was sequenced in a study of blood T cell repertoires in COVID-19. The assay was immunoSEQ multiplex PCR, and TCRdb's table has in-frame clones only and misses some. The table lists around 400,000 clones, around 90% of them singletons. Sequenced input: peripheral blood. The receptors come from a man in his forties with acute or convalescent COVID-19.

V and J are TRBV5-1 and TRBJ2-5; D remains unclear. Germline loops: CDR1 SGHRS, CDR2 YFSETQ. The CDR3 consists of 12 residues. Between the trimmed V and J ends, which lost 1 base and 5 bases, there was a span of 6 bases. This CDR3 is CASSLLSETQYF. The CDR3 region has the DNA TGCGCCAGCAGCTTGTTATCGGAGACCCAGTACTTC.

The CDR3 is CASSVAGINSPLHF. The CDR3 DNA reads as TGTGCCAGCAGCGTAGCAGGGATTAATTCACCCCTCCACTTT. The V and J genes are TRBV9 and TRBJ1-6; D may be TRBD1 (5 bases). V was trimmed by 0 bases and J by 6 bases, leaving 7 bases between them. Germline V gene data show CDR1 as SGDLS and CDR2 as YYNGEE. This CDR3 contains 14 residues.

This chain connects TRBV6-2 or TRBV6-3 to TRBJ2-3; 14 positions match TRBD2. Germline CDR1 and CDR2: MNHEY and SVGEGT. The V and J ends lost 6 bases and 2 bases, in that order; junction bases with no gene match: 7. The CDR3 spans 17 residues. DNA for the CDR3: TGTGCCAGCAGCCCCGGGACTAGCGGGGGTTACACAGATACGCAGTATTTT. This translates into CASSPGTSGGYTDTQYF.

The chain recombines TRBV6-5 with TRBJ1-6; 9 bases fit TRBD1. The ends lost 7 bases at V and 2 bases at J; junction bases unmatched: 3. Looked up from germline, CDR1 is MNHEY and CDR2 is SVGAGI. The CDR3 has 15 amino acids. The CDR3 here is CASIGDRAYNSPLHF. CDR3 sequence (DNA): TGTGCCAGCATTGGGGACAGGGCCTATAATTCACCCCTCCACTTT.

As for this clone: Other DNA sequences from this sample encode an identical CDR3 as well. The chain recombines TRBV11-3 with TRBJ2-2, with 11 nucleotides matching TRBD2. V trimming: 3 bases; J trimming: 0 bases; junction bases outside the gene matches: 0. Germline V gives CDR1 SGHNT, CDR2 YENEEA. The CDR3 runs to 16 residues. This CDR3 is CASSLGLAANTGELFF. CDR3 bases: TGTGCCAGCAGCTTGGGACTAGCGGCGAACACCGGGGAGCTGTTTTTT.

This clone was counted once. V and J are TRBV21-1 and TRBJ2-7; the table's D call, TRBD1, was not checked against the DNA. TRBV21-1 is a known pseudogene. The CDR3 spans 14 residues. CDR3 nucleotide sequence: TGTGCCAGCAGCCCGCGGACAGGTTCTTACGAGCAGTACTTC. It translates to CASSPRTGSYEQYF.

Here the CDR3 reads CASSQDGGLYGYTF. The CDR3 nucleotides are TGTGCCAGCAGCCAAGATGGAGGGTTGTATGGCTACACCTTC. The chain employs TRBV3-1 (or the pseudogene TRBV3-2) and TRBJ1-2; D remains unclear. The V and J ends lost 0 bases and 5 bases respectively, with 10 bases between them. Per germline, CDR1 LGHDT and CDR2 YNNKEL (reference sequence). This CDR3 contains 14 residues.

This sequence joins TRBV28 and TRBJ1-2, with a tentative D call TRBD1 (5 bases). Trimming removed 6 bases from V and 2 bases from J, with 13 bases in between. CDR1 and CDR2 (germline): MDHEN, SYDVKM. CDR3 length: 14 residues. The CDR3: CASSSVGGNYGYTF. The CDR3 DNA reads TGTGCCAGCAGCTCGGTTGGGGGGAACTATGGCTACACCTTC.

This chain links TRBV21-1 with TRBJ2-7; TRBD2, the table's D call, lacks a check against the DNA. TRBV21-1 is described as a pseudogene. The CDR3 is 16 residues long. The CDR3 loop reads CASSNRSGGACHEQYF. CDR3 sequence (DNA): TGTGCCAGCAGCAACCGTTCGGGGGGGGCATGTCACGAGCAGTACTTC.

The table lists this clone with a count of one. The rearrangement links TRBV6-5 to TRBJ2-7; D uncertain. The CDR3 contains 15 residues. The V gene's germline CDR1 is MNHEY and CDR2 SVGAGI. Trimming shortened V by 0 bases and J by 6 bases, and 15 bases separated the two germline ends. CDR3 amino acids: CASSYSTASNREQYF. The CDR3 nucleotides are TGTGCCAGCAGTTACTCAACCGCCAGTAACCGCGAGCAGTACTTC.

This clone appeared once. The chain is built from TRBV29-1 and TRBJ1-2; D unclear. Germline CDR1 is SQVTM and CDR2 is ANQGSEA. The germline V and J ends were trimmed by 4 bases and 5 bases, with 20 bases remaining between them. The CDR3 length is 15 residues. The CDR3 nucleotides are TGCAGCGTTGTAGGACCTCAAACGACTACATATGGCTACACCTTC. It codes for CSVVGPQTTTYGYTF.

This rearrangement joins TRBV30 to TRBJ2-7, with 9 nucleotides matching TRBD1. J was trimmed by 2 bases and V by 8 bases; bases with no gene match: 10. The germline V gene encodes CDR1 GTSNPN and CDR2 SVGIG (reference sequence). The CDR3 spans 14 residues. The CDR3 DNA reads as TGTGCCCACAGCCGGGACAGGGCCCCCTACGAGCAGTACTTC. Translation: CAHSRDRAPYEQYF. Drawing the rest from reference TRBV30 and TRBJ2-7, the complete variable domain is SQTIHQWPATLVQPVGSPLSLECTVEGTSNPNLYWYRQAAGRGLQLLFYSVGIGQISSEVPQNLSASRPQDRQFILSSKKLLLSDSGFYLCAHSRDRAPYEQYFGPGTRLTVT.

The CDR3 coding sequence is TGTGCCAGCAGTGATCTGGGACAGGGGGGCAATGAGCAGTTCTTC. Translated: CASSDLGQGGNEQFF. This chain links TRBV6-1 with TRBJ2-1; the match to TRBD1 covers 11 bases. The CDR3 consists of 15 residues. Germline CDR1 MNHNS, CDR2 SASEGT. J gave up 6 bases and V 3 bases, and 4 bases lay outside the gene matches.

The chain carries TRBV9 and TRBJ2-3, with TRBD2 as a possible D gene (6 bases). This CDR3 region has 15 residues. CDR1 is SGDLS, CDR2 YYNGEE, per germline. V dropped 4 bases and J dropped 4 bases, with 16 bases sitting between them. This chain's CDR3 is CASSFTGTGSDTQYF. For the CDR3, the DNA is TGTGCCAGCAGCTTTACCGGGACTGGGTCAGATACGCAGTATTTT.

The chain has TRBV30 and TRBJ2-5; TRBD2 is a possible D gene (6 bases). Deletions cut 4 bases from V and 2 bases from J, with 8 bases between. This CDR3 is 12 amino acids long. Germline loops: CDR1 GTSNPN, CDR2 SVGIG (reference sequence). The CDR3 DNA reads as TGTGCCTGGACGGGACTTCAAGAGACCCAGTACTTC. Encoded protein: CAWTGLQETQYF.

The genes are TRBV6-6 and TRBJ1-2; 7 positions match TRBD1. J was trimmed by 4 bases and V by 2 bases; bases with no gene match: 4. CDR3 length: 14 amino acids. Germline lookup yields CDR1 MNHNY and CDR2 SVGAGI (reference sequence). The CDR3 bases are TGTGCCAGCAGTTACCAGGGGGGAGGCTATGGCTACACCTTC. The encoded protein is CASSYQGGGYGYTF.

This chain uses TRBV4-3 with TRBJ1-2, with D unresolved. This CDR3 has 15 residues. V was shortened by 2 bases and J by 0 bases, with 10 bases between the two germline ends. Per the germline V gene, CDR1 is LGHNA and CDR2 is YSLEER. The CDR3 protein is CASSQFGLSNYGYTF. CDR3 DNA: TGCGCCAGCAGCCAATTTGGCCTCTCTAACTATGGCTACACCTTC.

The chain links TRBV7-9 to TRBJ1-6, with 7 bases that match TRBD1. The CDR3 totals 15 residues. Germline V gene sequence: CDR1 SEHNR, CDR2 FQNEAQ (reference sequence). The ends lost 4 bases at V and 11 bases at J; junction bases unmatched: 11. CDR3: CASSYQNTGAAPLHF. In DNA, the CDR3 is TGTGCCAGCAGCTATCAGAATACAGGGGCGGCACCCCTCCACTTT. The full variable domain, its missing parts supplied by reference TRBV7-9 and TRBJ1-6, is DTGVSQNPRHKITKRGQNVTFRCDPISEHNRLYWYRQTLGQGPEFLTYFQNEAQLEKSRLLSDRFSAERPKGSFSTLEIQRTEQGDSAMYLCASSYQNTGAAPLHFGNGTRLTVT.

V and J are TRBV7-9 and TRBJ1-4; the match to TRBD1 covers 8 bases. V dropped 5 bases and J dropped 3; count of bases not matched to a gene: 5. The CDR3 is made up of 15 amino acids. The germline V gene encodes CDR1 SEHNR and CDR2 FQNEAQ (reference sequence). CDR3 protein: CASSAGQGPNEKLFF. Written as DNA, the CDR3 is TGTGCCAGCAGCGCCGGACAGGGACCTAATGAAAAACTGTTTTTT.

The gene calls are TRBV5-6 and TRBJ1-5; weak D call: TRBD1 (5 bases). Germline values: CDR1 SGHDT, CDR2 YYEEEE. The CDR3 length is 16 residues. V was pared by 3 bases and J by 1 base, with 14 bases between. The CDR3 protein is CASSSTQGRSNQPQHF. The CDR3 DNA follows: TGTGCCAGCAGCTCAACCCAGGGAAGAAGCAATCAGCCCCAGCATTTT.

The chain carries TRBV29-1 and TRBJ1-1, with 11 bases identical to TRBD1. Per germline, CDR1 SQVTM and CDR2 ANQGSEA. The V and J ends lost 3 bases and 1 base, in that order; junction bases with no gene match: 4. This CDR3 has 15 amino acids. The CDR3 loop is CSVDLGQGGNTEAFF. The CDR3 DNA reads TGCAGCGTTGATCTGGGACAGGGGGGGAACACTGAAGCTTTCTTT. Complete variable domain (other parts from reference TRBV29-1 and TRBJ1-1): SAVISQKPSRDICQRGTSLTIQCQVDSQVTMMFWYRQQPGQSLTLIATANQGSEATYESGFVIDKFPISRPNLTFSTLTVSNMSPEDSSIYLCSVDLGQGGNTEAFFGQGTRLTVV.

Comment on this clone: Sequence at one end of the junction differs from germline and may be a read error. The chain carries TRBV13 and TRBJ2-7, with D perhaps matching TRBD1 (8 bases). The CDR3 length is 13 residues. Germline V gene sequence: CDR1 PRHDT, CDR2 FYEKMQ (reference sequence). The DNA for the CDR3 is TGTGCCACCAGCCTACAGGGGGGGGACGAGCAGTACTTC. This translates into CATSLQGGDEQYF.

The V call is TRBV28, the J call TRBJ2-2; TRBD2 aligns across 10 bases. Germline values: CDR1 MDHEN, CDR2 SYDVKM. This CDR3 is built from 17 residues. V dropped 2 bases and J dropped 6; count of bases not matched to a gene: 9. The chain's CDR3 is CASSLALAGVGAGELFF. CDR3 coding DNA: TGTGCCAGCAGTTTAGCCCTAGCGGGAGTGGGGGCCGGGGAGCTGTTTTTT. Full variable domain (outside the CDR3, taken from reference TRBV28 and TRBJ2-2): DVKVTQSSRYLVKRTGEKVFLECVQDMDHENMFWYRQDPGLGLRLIYFSYDVKMKEKGDIPEGYSVSREKKERFSLILESASTNQTSMYLCASSLALAGVGAGELFFGEGSRLTVL.

The chain has TRBV4-1 and TRBJ1-5; possible D gene TRBD1, 6 bases. The CDR3 has 21 amino acids. V gave up 0 bases and J gave up 0 bases, with 24 bases separating them. CDR1 is MGHRA, CDR2 YSYEKL, per germline. In nucleotides, the CDR3 is TGCGCCAGCAGCCAAGATGTCCCAGGACAGAGACCTCTACCTAGCAATCAGCCCCAGCATTTT. Its protein product is CASSQDVPGQRPLPSNQPQHF.

This clone appeared many times. The V gene is TRBV7-2, the J gene TRBJ2-1; 7 positions match TRBD2. This CDR3 is 18 amino acids long. J gave up 0 bases and V 2 bases, and 10 bases lay outside the gene matches. Germline V gene data show CDR1 as SGHTA and CDR2 as FQGNSA. In DNA, the CDR3 is TGTGCCAGCAGCTTATTGGGGCGGGGGTCCCTCTCCTACAATGAGCAGTTCTTC. It codes for CASSLLGRGSLSYNEQFF.

CDR3: CASSLGEAYNEQFF. The CDR3 coding sequence is TGTGCCAGTAGCTTAGGGGAAGCTTACAATGAGCAGTTCTTC. The chain joins TRBV19 to TRBJ2-1; maybe TRBD1 (5 bases). Trimming cost V 6 bases and J 4 bases, with 13 bases left between them. Germline V gene sequence: CDR1 LNHDA, CDR2 SQIVND (reference sequence). CDR3 size: 14 residues.

V is TRBV19 and J is TRBJ2-7; 12 positions agree with TRBD1. Germline lookup yields CDR1 LNHDA and CDR2 SQIVND (reference sequence). J was trimmed by 4 bases and V by 4 bases; bases with no gene match: 8. The CDR3 spans 16 residues. CDR3 in amino acids: CASSTLAGQGAYEQYF. For the CDR3, the DNA is TGTGCCAGTAGTACTTTAGCGGGACAGGGGGCTTACGAGCAGTACTTC.

The chain is built from TRBV14 and TRBJ1-2; D possibly corresponds to TRBD1 (6 bases). CDR3 size: 15 residues. The germline V and J ends were trimmed by 5 bases and 7 bases, with 20 bases remaining between them. CDR1 SGHDN and CDR2 FVKESK come from the germline V gene. The CDR3 protein is CASSLLTGEMSGYTF. CDR3 DNA: TGTGCCAGCAGCTTGTTGACAGGCGAAATGAGTGGCTACACCTTC.

V gene TRBV11-2 combines with J gene TRBJ1-1; D is ambiguous. Germline CDR1 and CDR2: SGHAT and FQNNGV. CDR3 length equals 16 residues. V shed 3 bases and J shed 2 bases, with 16 bases lying between them. The CDR3 sequence: CASSLGREIPNTEAFF. CDR3 DNA sequence: TGTGCCAGCAGCTTGGGCCGGGAAATCCCAAACACTGAAGCTTTCTTT.